Listed here are 14 T cell receptor beta chains from one sample, sequenced in a study of shared clonotypes between healthy human individuals (TCRdb year 2020). Preparation of the library involved the immunoSEQ multiplex PCR assay. Drawn from immuneACCESS, this table holds only the in-frame rearrangements with V and J called that TCRdb kept. Clones are partly lost; checked studies trace under half to an unresolved V gene and leave the rest unexplained. This sample has about 980,000 clones in its table, and over 75% of those were observed once. Over 1.3% of the sample is in the top ten clones. The sequenced material came from memory CD4+ T cells sorted from blood. Per the publication, the cell subset or site label means: CD45RA-negative fraction. The source of these receptors is a man aged 18 to 30 in good health.

This clone was picked up a small number of times. This chain links TRBV7-2 with TRBJ1-4, with 7 bases identical to TRBD1. V was clipped by 1 base and J by 5 bases; unmatched bases: 4. The length of the CDR3 is 15 residues. Germline V gene lookup returns CDR1 SGHTA and CDR2 FQGNSA. CDR3 in amino acids: CASSLVPGGNEKLFF. CDR3 DNA sequence: TGTGCCAGCAGCTTAGTGCCAGGGGGGAATGAAAAACTGTTTTTT.

The chain is built from TRBV7-2 and TRBJ2-7; 11 positions agree with TRBD2. CDR3 length equals 14 residues. Germline CDR1 and CDR2: SGHTA and FQGNSA. Trimming at V came to 5 bases and at J to 4 bases, leaving 4 bases not matched to a gene. The CDR3 DNA follows: TGTGCCAGCAGCATTACTAGCGGGAGTTACGAGCAGTACTTC. The encoded protein is CASSITSGSYEQYF.

This rearrangement joins TRBV19 to TRBJ1-2; D is uncertain. The CDR3 spans 11 residues. Per the germline V gene, CDR1 is LNHDA and CDR2 is SQIVND (reference sequence). Between the trimmed V and J ends, which lost 9 bases and 6 bases, there was a span of 11 bases. This chain's CDR3 is CASERHDGYTF. CDR3 coding DNA: TGTGCCAGCGAGCGACACGATGGCTACACCTTC.

This clone has just one count. The chain has TRBV7-9 and TRBJ1-4, with 8 bases matching TRBD1. V shed 2 bases and J 7 bases; nucleotides not matched to a gene: 9. Germline V gives CDR1 SEHNR, CDR2 FQNEAQ (reference sequence). CDR3 size: 16 residues. Here the CDR3 reads CASSLPTGGGTEKLFF. The CDR3 region has the DNA TGTGCCAGCAGCTTACCCACAGGGGGAGGAACTGAAAAACTGTTTTTT.

Notes on this clone: Other DNA sequences in the sample encode the same CDR3. The J gene is TRBJ2-7, the V gene TRBV11-1; the D gene is possibly TRBD1 (6 bases). This CDR3 is 14 amino acids long. The V end lost 5 bases, the J end lost 1 base, and 12 bases lay between the germline ends. Germline assignment: CDR1 SGHAT and CDR2 FQDESV (reference sequence). This chain's CDR3 is CASSPRTGSYEQYF. CDR3 in DNA: TGTGCCAGCAGCCCAAGAACAGGGTCCTACGAGCAGTACTTC.

V and J are TRBV28 and TRBJ2-3; maybe TRBD2 (6 bases). In germline, CDR1 is MDHEN, CDR2 SYDVKM. CDR3 length: 15 amino acids. The V and J ends lost 7 bases and 4 bases respectively, with 18 bases between them. The CDR3 protein is CASTSGQGGSDTQYF. The CDR3 region has the DNA TGTGCCAGCACCTCCGGGCAGGGAGGTTCAGATACGCAGTATTTT. Full variable domain (missing parts from reference TRBV28 and TRBJ2-3): DVKVTQSSRYLVKRTGEKVFLECVQDMDHENMFWYRQDPGLGLRLIYFSYDVKMKEKGDIPEGYSVSREKKERFSLILESASTNQTSMYLCASTSGQGGSDTQYFGPGTRLTVL.

The V and J genes are TRBV7-2 and TRBJ1-2, with TRBD1 matching over 8 bases. Germline V gene sequence: CDR1 SGHTA, CDR2 FQGNSA. The CDR3 loop spans 14 amino acids. The V gene end was trimmed by 7 bases and the J gene end by 5 bases; junction bases not matched to a gene: 9. This CDR3 is CASTLGQGGYGYTF. DNA for the CDR3: TGTGCCAGCACCCTAGGACAGGGCGGATATGGCTACACCTTC.

This chain links TRBV5-6 with TRBJ1-2, with 10 bases lining up with TRBD1. This CDR3 is 15 amino acids long. Germline V gene sequence: CDR1 SGHDT, CDR2 YYEEEE. After removal of 4 bases from V and 8 bases from J, the junction contained 11 bases not matched to a gene. The CDR3 here is CASSLVTGTGEGYTF. The DNA of the CDR3 is TGTGCCAGCAGCCTGGTCACCGGGACAGGGGAGGGCTACACCTTC.

The chain links TRBV18 to TRBJ1-5; TRBD1 is a possible D gene (6 bases). Germline CDR1 reads KGHSH; CDR2 reads LQKENI. Trimming pared 8 bases from V and 2 bases from J, leaving 13 bases between. This CDR3 contains 14 residues. The chain's CDR3 is CASAGGRGNQPQHF. The CDR3 DNA is TGTGCCAGCGCCGGGGGCAGGGGCAATCAGCCCCAGCATTTT. Filled out from reference TRBV18 and TRBJ1-5, the complete variable domain reads NAGVMQNPRHLVRRRGQEARLRCSPMKGHSHVYWYRQLPEEGLKFMVYLQKENIIDESGMPKERFSAEFPKEGPSILRIQQVVRGDSAAYFCASAGGRGNQPQHFGDGTRLSIL.

The chain combines TRBV5-1 with TRBJ2-5, with D tentatively TRBD2 (6 bases). CDR3 length equals 14 residues. From germline, CDR1 is SGHRS and CDR2 YFSETQ. V lost 4 bases and J 4 bases, leaving 14 bases between the germline ends. The DNA of the CDR3 is TGCGCCAGCAGCGCCCGGTTGGGGGGAGAGACCCAGTACTTC. This sequence encodes CASSARLGGETQYF.

V and J are TRBV6-5 and TRBJ1-2; the D gene is possibly TRBD1 (6 bases). The CDR3 length is 12 residues. The V end was cut by 5 bases, the J end by 6 bases, with 10 bases between. CDR1 is MNHEY and CDR2 is SVGAGI in the germline V gene. The CDR3 nucleotides read TGTGCCAGCAGTCGCCGGGACAATGGCTACACCTTC. Protein sequence: CASSRRDNGYTF.

This clone turned up a few times. This sequence joins TRBV10-1 and TRBJ2-3; 11 nucleotides agree with TRBD2. The germline V gene encodes CDR1 WNHNN and CDR2 SYGVQD (reference sequence). The CDR3 totals 19 residues. The trim removed 4 bases at V and 0 bases at J, leaving 12 bases unmatched. This CDR3 is CASSGPTSGATSSTDTQYF. As DNA, the CDR3 is TGCGCCAGCAGTGGCCCGACTAGCGGGGCAACGTCTAGCACAGATACGCAGTATTTT.

The chain links TRBV7-9 to TRBJ2-1; 11 bases match TRBD2. Germline V gene lookup returns CDR1 SEHNR and CDR2 FQNEAQ (reference sequence). Trimming at V came to 5 bases and at J to 0 bases, leaving 6 bases not matched to a gene. The CDR3 loop spans 17 amino acids. CDR3 DNA sequence: TGTGCCAGCAGCCTACTAGCGGGGGTTTCCTCCTACAATGAGCAGTTCTTC. It codes for CASSLLAGVSSYNEQFF. Full variable domain (outside the CDR3, taken from reference TRBV7-9 and TRBJ2-1): DTGVSQNPRHKITKRGQNVTFRCDPISEHNRLYWYRQTLGQGPEFLTYFQNEAQLEKSRLLSDRFSAERPKGSFSTLEIQRTEQGDSAMYLCASSLLAGVSSYNEQFFGPGTRLTVL.

This chain links TRBV4-1 with TRBJ2-5; 7 nucleotides align to TRBD2. The DNA end favors TRBJ2-7, so the J call may be wrong. CDR3 length: 17 residues. Germline V gene sequence: CDR1 MGHRA, CDR2 YSYEKL. CDR3 coding DNA: TGCGCCAGCAGCCACGCTCGAATAGCGGGCCCAACCTACGAGCAGTACTTC. Translation: CASSHARIAGPTYEQYF.